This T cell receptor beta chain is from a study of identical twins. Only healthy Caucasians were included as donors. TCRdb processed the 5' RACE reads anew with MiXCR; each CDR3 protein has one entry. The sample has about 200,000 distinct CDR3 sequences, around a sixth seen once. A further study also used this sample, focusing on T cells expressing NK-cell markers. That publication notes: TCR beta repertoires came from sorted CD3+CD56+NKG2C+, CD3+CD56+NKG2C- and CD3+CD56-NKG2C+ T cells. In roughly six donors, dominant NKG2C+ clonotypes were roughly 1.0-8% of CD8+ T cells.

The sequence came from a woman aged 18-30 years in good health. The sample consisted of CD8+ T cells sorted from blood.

The CDR3 nucleotides are TGCGCCAGCAGCCAAGGCTGGGGCCACTCCTACGAGCAGTACTTC. Protein sequence: CASSQGWGHSYEQYF. This chain uses TRBV4-1 with TRBJ2-7; TRBD1 might be the D (5 bases). The CDR3 sequence is 15 residues long. Trimming cost V 1 base and J 0 bases, with 10 bases left between them. Germline V CDR1 and CDR2: MGHRA, YSYEKL.